This T cell receptor (beta chain) was identified during a study of T cell responses to AZD1222 COVID-19 vaccine. Regarding the study as a whole: Just 5 to 7 AZD1222 recipients were seropositive at baseline.

As for this clone: Its cognate antigen is unknown.

Clones were read by immunoSEQ multiplex PCR, and TCRdb kept only the in-frame ones, dropping some. The data hold 120,000 to 150,000 clones, with approximately 91% observed a single time. The sequencing used peripheral blood, collected on day 0 of AZD1222 vaccination. The receptor's source is an adult in good health.

CDR3 sequence: CASSERATSTDTQYF. The CDR3 bases are TGTGCCAGCAGCGAGAGGGCTACTAGCACAGATACGCAGTATTTT. The V call is TRBV9, the J call TRBJ2-3; possible D gene TRBD2, 5 bases. The CDR3 loop spans 15 amino acids. Germline lookup yields CDR1 SGDLS and CDR2 YYNGEE. Trimming stripped 3 bases from V and 0 bases from J, with 11 bases between.